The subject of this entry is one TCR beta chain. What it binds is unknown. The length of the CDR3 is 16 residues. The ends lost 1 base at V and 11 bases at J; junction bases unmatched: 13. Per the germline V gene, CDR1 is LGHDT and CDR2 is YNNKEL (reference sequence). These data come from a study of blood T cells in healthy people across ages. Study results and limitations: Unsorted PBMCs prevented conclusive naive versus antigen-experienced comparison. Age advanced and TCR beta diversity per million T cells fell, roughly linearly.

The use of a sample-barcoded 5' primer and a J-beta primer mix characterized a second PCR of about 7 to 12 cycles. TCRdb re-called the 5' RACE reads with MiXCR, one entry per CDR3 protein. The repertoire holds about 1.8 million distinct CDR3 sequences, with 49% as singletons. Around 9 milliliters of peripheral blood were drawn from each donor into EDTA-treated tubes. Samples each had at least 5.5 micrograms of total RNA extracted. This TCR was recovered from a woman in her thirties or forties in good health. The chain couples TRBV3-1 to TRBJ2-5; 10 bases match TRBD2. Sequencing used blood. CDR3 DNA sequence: TGTGCCAGCAGCCAAGGGGCTAGCGGGGGCCTTACCGGACAGTACTTC. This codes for CASSQGASGGLTGQYF.